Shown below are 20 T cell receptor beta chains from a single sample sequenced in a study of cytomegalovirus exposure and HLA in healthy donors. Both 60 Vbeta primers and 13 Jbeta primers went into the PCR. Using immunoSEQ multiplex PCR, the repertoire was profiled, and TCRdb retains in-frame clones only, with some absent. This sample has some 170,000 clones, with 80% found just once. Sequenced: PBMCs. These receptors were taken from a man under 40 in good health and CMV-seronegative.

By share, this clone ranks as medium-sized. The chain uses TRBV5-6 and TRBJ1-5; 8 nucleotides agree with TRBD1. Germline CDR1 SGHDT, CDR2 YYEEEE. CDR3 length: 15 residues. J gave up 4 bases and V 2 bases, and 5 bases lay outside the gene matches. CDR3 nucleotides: TGTGCCAGCAGCTTCAGACAGGGGAGGAATCAGCCCCAGCATTTT. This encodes CASSFRQGRNQPQHF.

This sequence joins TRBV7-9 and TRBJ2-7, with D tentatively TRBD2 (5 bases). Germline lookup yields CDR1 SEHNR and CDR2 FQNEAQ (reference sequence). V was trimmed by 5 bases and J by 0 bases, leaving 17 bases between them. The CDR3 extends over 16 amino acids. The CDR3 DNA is TGTGCCAGCAGCCCACTTGTGACGGGGAACTCCTACGAGCAGTACTTC. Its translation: CASSPLVTGNSYEQYF.

The CDR3 loop reads CASTVGGDYNEQFF. CDR3 DNA sequence: TGTGCCAGCACAGTGGGGGGAGATTACAATGAGCAGTTCTTC. This chain connects TRBV28 to TRBJ2-1, with D perhaps TRBD2 (6 bases). Trimming removed 7 bases from V and 4 bases from J, with 14 bases in between. In germline, CDR1 is MDHEN, CDR2 SYDVKM. The CDR3 runs to 14 residues.

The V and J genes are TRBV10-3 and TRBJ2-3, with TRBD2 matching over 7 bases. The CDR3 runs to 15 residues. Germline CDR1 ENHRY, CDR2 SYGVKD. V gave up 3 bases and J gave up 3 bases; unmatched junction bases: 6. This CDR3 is CAISEGLAETDTQYF. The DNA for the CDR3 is TGTGCCATCAGTGAAGGGCTAGCGGAAACAGATACGCAGTATTTT.

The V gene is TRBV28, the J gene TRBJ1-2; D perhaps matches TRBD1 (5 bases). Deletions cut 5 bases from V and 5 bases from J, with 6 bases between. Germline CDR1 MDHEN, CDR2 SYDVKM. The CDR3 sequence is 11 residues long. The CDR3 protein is CASSDSYGYTF. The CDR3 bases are TGTGCCAGCAGTGACAGTTATGGCTACACCTTC.

CDR3 in DNA: TGCAGCGTTGCACTAGCGGGAGGGAACACCGGGGAGCTGTTTTTT. Amino acids: CSVALAGGNTGELFF. The chain uses TRBV29-1 and TRBJ2-2, with 12 bases matching TRBD2. The CDR3 is 15 amino acids. The V segment lost 4 bases and the J segment 1 base; nucleotides outside the gene matches: 1. Germline V gene sequence: CDR1 SQVTM, CDR2 ANQGSEA.

The CDR3 protein is CAWTWVGTEAFF. DNA for the CDR3: TGTGCCTGGACATGGGTCGGGACTGAAGCTTTCTTT. The V gene is TRBV30, the J gene TRBJ1-1; D unclear. V lost 4 bases and J lost 5, with 11 bases in between. The CDR3 sequence is 12 residues long. Germline values: CDR1 GTSNPN, CDR2 SVGIG (reference sequence).

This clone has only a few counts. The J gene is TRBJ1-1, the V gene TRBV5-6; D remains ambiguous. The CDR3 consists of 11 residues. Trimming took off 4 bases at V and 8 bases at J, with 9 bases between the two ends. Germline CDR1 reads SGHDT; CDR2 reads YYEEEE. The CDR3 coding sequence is TGTGCCAGCAGCCTTCAGCGAGAAGCTTTCTTT. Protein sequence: CASSLQREAFF. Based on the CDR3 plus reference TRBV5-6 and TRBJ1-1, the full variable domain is DAGVTQSPTHLIKTRGQQVTLRCSPKSGHDTVSWYQQALGQGPQFIFQYYEEEERQRGNFPDRFSGHQFPNYSSELNVNALLLGDSALYLCASSLQREAFFGQGTRLTVV.

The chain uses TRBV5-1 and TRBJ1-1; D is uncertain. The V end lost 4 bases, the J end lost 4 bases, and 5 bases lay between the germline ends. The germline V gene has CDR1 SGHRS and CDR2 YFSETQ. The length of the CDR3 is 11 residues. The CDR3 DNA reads TGCGCCAGCAGCCGGGGCACTGAAGCTTTCTTT. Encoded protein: CASSRGTEAFF.

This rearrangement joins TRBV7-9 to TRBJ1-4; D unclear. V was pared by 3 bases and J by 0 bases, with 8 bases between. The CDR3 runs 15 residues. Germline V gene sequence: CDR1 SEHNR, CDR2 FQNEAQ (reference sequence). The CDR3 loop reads CASSFYRATNEKLFF. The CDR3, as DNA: TGTGCCAGCAGCTTCTACAGAGCAACTAATGAAAAACTGTTTTTT. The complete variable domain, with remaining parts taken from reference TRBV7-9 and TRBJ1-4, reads DTGVSQNPRHKITKRGQNVTFRCDPISEHNRLYWYRQTLGQGPEFLTYFQNEAQLEKSRLLSDRFSAERPKGSFSTLEIQRTEQGDSAMYLCASSFYRATNEKLFFGSGTQLSVL.

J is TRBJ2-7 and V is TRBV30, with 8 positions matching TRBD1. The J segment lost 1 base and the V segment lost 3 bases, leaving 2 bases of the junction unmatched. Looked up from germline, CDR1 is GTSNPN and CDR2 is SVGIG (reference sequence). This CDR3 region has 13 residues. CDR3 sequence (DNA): TGTGCCTGGAGGGGGACAGGTTCCTACGAGCAGTACTTC. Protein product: CAWRGTGSYEQYF.

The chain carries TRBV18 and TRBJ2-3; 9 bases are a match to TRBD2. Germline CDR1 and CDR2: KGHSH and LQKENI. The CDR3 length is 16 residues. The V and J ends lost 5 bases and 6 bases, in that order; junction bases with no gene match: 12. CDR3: CASSEELAGHADTQYF. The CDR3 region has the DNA TGTGCCAGCTCAGAGGAACTAGCGGGTCACGCGGATACGCAGTATTTT. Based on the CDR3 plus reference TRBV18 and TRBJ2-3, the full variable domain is NAGVMQNPRHLVRRRGQEARLRCSPMKGHSHVYWYRQLPEEGLKFMVYLQKENIIDESGMPKERFSAEFPKEGPSILRIQQVVRGDSAAYFCASSEELAGHADTQYFGPGTRLTVL.

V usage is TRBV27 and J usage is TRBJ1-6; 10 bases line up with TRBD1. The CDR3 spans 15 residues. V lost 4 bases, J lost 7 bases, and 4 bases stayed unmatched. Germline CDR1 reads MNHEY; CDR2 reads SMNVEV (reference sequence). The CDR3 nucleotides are TGTGCCAGCAGTTCGGGACAGGGGTTGAATTCACCCCTCCACTTT. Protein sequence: CASSSGQGLNSPLHF.

This CDR3 reads CASSPPGTLNTGELFF. The CDR3 DNA reads as TGCGCCAGCAGCCCGCCAGGGACTTTGAACACCGGGGAGCTGTTTTTT. The rearrangement links TRBV5-1 to TRBJ2-2, with a tentative D call TRBD2 (6 bases). The CDR3 runs 16 residues. V was shortened by 4 bases and J by 1 base, with 14 bases between the two germline ends. The germline CDR1 and CDR2 sequences are SGHRS and YFSETQ.

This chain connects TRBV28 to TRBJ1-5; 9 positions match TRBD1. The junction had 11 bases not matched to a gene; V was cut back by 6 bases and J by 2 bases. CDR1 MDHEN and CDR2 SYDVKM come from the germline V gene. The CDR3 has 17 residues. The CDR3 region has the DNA TGTGCCAGCAGCTCCCCCTGGGGACAGGGAGGCAATCAGCCCCAGCATTTT. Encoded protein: CASSSPWGQGGNQPQHF. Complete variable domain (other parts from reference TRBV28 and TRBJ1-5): DVKVTQSSRYLVKRTGEKVFLECVQDMDHENMFWYRQDPGLGLRLIYFSYDVKMKEKGDIPEGYSVSREKKERFSLILESASTNQTSMYLCASSSPWGQGGNQPQHFGDGTRLSIL.

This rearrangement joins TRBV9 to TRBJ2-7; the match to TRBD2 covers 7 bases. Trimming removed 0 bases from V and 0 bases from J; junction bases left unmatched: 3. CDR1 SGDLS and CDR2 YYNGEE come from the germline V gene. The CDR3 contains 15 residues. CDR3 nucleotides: TGTGCCAGCAGCGTAGGGCCGGGAGGCTCCTACGAGCAGTACTTC. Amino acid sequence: CASSVGPGGSYEQYF.

CDR3 coding DNA: TGCAGTGCGGGGGGGCCCTCCGAGCAGTACTTC. Amino acid sequence: CSAGGPSEQYF. V is TRBV20-1 and J is TRBJ2-7; a weak D match, TRBD2 (7 bases). The CDR3 is made up of 11 amino acids. Per germline, CDR1 DFQATT and CDR2 SNEGSKA (reference sequence). The V end lost 6 bases, the J end lost 6 bases, and 12 bases lay between the germline ends.

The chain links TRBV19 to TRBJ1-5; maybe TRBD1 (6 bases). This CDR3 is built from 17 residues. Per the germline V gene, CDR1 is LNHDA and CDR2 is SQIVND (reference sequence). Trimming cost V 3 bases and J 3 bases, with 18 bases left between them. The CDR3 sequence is CASSIRDLGQLNQPQHF. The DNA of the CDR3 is TGTGCCAGTAGTATTCGGGATTTAGGACAGCTCAATCAGCCCCAGCATTTT. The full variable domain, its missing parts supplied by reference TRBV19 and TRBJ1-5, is DGGITQSPKYLFRKEGQNVTLSCEQNLNHDAMYWYRQDPGQGLRLIYYSQIVNDFQKGDIAEGYSVSREKKESFPLTVTSAQKNPTAFYLCASSIRDLGQLNQPQHFGDGTRLSIL.

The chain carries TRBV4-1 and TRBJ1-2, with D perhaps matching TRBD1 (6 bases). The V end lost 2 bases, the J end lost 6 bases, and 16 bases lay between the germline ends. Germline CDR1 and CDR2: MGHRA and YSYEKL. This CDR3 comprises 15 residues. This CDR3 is CASSQQEGGGHGYTF. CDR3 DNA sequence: TGCGCCAGCAGCCAACAAGAGGGAGGGGGGCATGGCTACACCTTC.

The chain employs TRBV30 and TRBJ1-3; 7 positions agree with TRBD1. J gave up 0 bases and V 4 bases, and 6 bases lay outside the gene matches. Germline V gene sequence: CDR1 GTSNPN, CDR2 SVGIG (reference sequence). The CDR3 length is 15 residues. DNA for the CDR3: TGTGCCTGGACACAGGGGCCTAGCTCTGGAAACACCATATATTTT. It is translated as CAWTQGPSSGNTIYF. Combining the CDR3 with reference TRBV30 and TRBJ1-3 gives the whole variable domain SQTIHQWPATLVQPVGSPLSLECTVEGTSNPNLYWYRQAAGRGLQLLFYSVGIGQISSEVPQNLSASRPQDRQFILSSKKLLLSDSGFYLCAWTQGPSSGNTIYFGEGSWLTVV.